The 19 T cell receptor beta chains below come from one sample, sequenced in a study of blood T cell repertoires in COVID-19. Here immunoSEQ multiplex PCR was the method, and the copy in TCRdb shows in-frame clones only, minus some. This sample yields tens of thousands of clones, of which around 69% are seen a single time; more than 15% belongs to the top ten. Sample: peripheral blood. All receptors come from a man aged 65-85 years with active or convalescent COVID-19.

The chain combines TRBV6-5 with TRBJ2-7; 8 bases fit TRBD1. The length of the CDR3 is 15 residues. J lost 4 bases, V lost 6 bases, and 11 bases had no gene match. Germline CDR1 MNHEY, CDR2 SVGAGI. CDR3 coding DNA: TGTGCCAGCAGGCATCAATCAGGACAGGGTTACGAGCAGTACTTC. Encoded protein: CASRHQSGQGYEQYF.

This chain joins TRBV11-2 and TRBJ2-7; TRBD2 agrees at 7 bases. Germline trimming cut 0 bases from V and 7 bases from J; bases unmatched to any gene: 9. In germline, CDR1 is SGHAT, CDR2 FQNNGV. The length of the CDR3 is 15 residues. CDR3 nucleotide sequence: TGTGCCAGCAGCTTAGATCAGCGGGGAGGGAGGGAGCAGTACTTC. Protein product: CASSLDQRGGREQYF. Full variable domain (outside the CDR3, taken from reference TRBV11-2 and TRBJ2-7): EAGVAQSPRYKIIEKRQSVAFWCNPISGHATLYWYQQILGQGPKLLIQFQNNGVVDDSQLPKDRFSAERLKGVDSTLKIQPAKLEDSAVYLCASSLDQRGGREQYFGPGTRLTVT.

Notes on this clone: The junction and the germline gene differ at one end; a read error may be behind it. The chain uses TRBV12-3 or TRBV12-4 and TRBJ1-3; perhaps TRBD1 as D (5 bases). The length of the CDR3 is 12 residues. The chain's CDR3 is CASSFGAGLETF. The CDR3 DNA reads TGTGCCAGCAGTTTCGGCGCAGGGTTAGAAACCTTT.

The gene calls are TRBV4-2 and TRBJ2-5; tentative D call: TRBD1 (6 bases). This CDR3 has 15 residues. V was clipped by 2 bases and J by 0 bases, with 10 bases between them. Germline loops: CDR1 LGHNA, CDR2 YNFKEQ. CDR3 protein: CASSQQRDNQETQYF. The CDR3 nucleotides read TGTGCCAGCAGCCAACAACGGGACAACCAAGAGACCCAGTACTTC.

V and J are TRBV3-1 (or the pseudogene TRBV3-2) and TRBJ1-3, with D possibly matching TRBD1 (6 bases). CDR3 length: 15 residues. The ends were cut back, 3 bases at V and 11 bases at J, with 20 bases in the middle. Germline CDR1 reads LGHDT; CDR2 reads YNNKEL (reference sequence). The CDR3 nucleotides read TGTGCCAGCAGCCACCTTGGGCAGGGGATGGGCGCCATATATTTT. Protein sequence: CASSHLGQGMGAIYF.

The V gene is TRBV5-1, the J gene TRBJ1-6; 7 nucleotides align to TRBD1. The CDR3 consists of 14 residues. Germline V gene data show CDR1 as SGHRS and CDR2 as YFSETQ. V dropped 3 bases and J dropped 8; count of bases not matched to a gene: 5. CDR3 sequence: CASSYGTVHSPLHF. The CDR3, as DNA: TGCGCCAGCAGCTACGGGACAGTCCATTCACCCCTCCACTTT.

The chain combines TRBV5-5 with TRBJ1-1; 8 nucleotides match TRBD1. Germline V gives CDR1 SGHKS, CDR2 YYEKEE (reference sequence). CDR3 size: 14 residues. V shed 4 bases and J 10 bases; nucleotides not matched to a gene: 12. Here the CDR3 reads CASSPWTGFEVAFF. CDR3 sequence (DNA): TGTGCCAGCAGCCCATGGACAGGGTTCGAAGTAGCTTTCTTT.

The V call is TRBV29-1, the J call TRBJ1-1; no definite D call. V was shortened by 1 base and J by 0 bases, with 9 bases between the two germline ends. In germline, CDR1 is SQVTM, CDR2 ANQGSEA. This CDR3 is built from 14 residues. CDR3 sequence reads: CSVEGTDLNTEAFF. The CDR3 bases are TGCAGCGTTGAAGGAACAGATCTGAACACTGAAGCTTTCTTT.

This rearrangement joins TRBV12-5 to TRBJ1-5; D gene uncertain. V gave up 0 bases and J gave up 4 bases, with 13 bases separating them. Germline V lookup: CDR1 LGHNT, CDR2 FRNRAP. The CDR3 sequence is 16 residues long. The CDR3 region is CASGLVHSLENQPQHF. Here the CDR3 DNA reads TGTGCTAGTGGTTTGGTACACAGTTTGGAAAATCAGCCCCAGCATTTT.

The V and J genes are TRBV28 and TRBJ2-3; 10 bases agree with TRBD2. The length of the CDR3 is 17 residues. Germline CDR1 reads MDHEN; CDR2 reads SYDVKM. V shed 2 bases and J 1 base; nucleotides not matched to a gene: 6. The CDR3 bases are TGTGCCAGCAGTTTACTTCCCAGCGGGGGGGGCACAGATACGCAGTATTTT. This encodes CASSLLPSGGGTDTQYF.

The chain employs TRBV30 and TRBJ1-6; D ambiguous. Trimming shortened V by 3 bases and J by 9 bases, and 9 bases separated the two germline ends. CDR3 length: 12 amino acids. Germline V gene sequence: CDR1 GTSNPN, CDR2 SVGIG (reference sequence). The CDR3 nucleotides are TGTGCCTGGAGGCTCGAGGGTTCACCCCTCCACTTT. It yields the protein CAWRLEGSPLHF.

The chain recombines TRBV14 with TRBJ1-1; 9 bases fit TRBD1. CDR1 and CDR2 (germline): SGHDN, FVKESK. Losses at the gene ends were 3 bases for V and 11 bases for J; bases not matched to a gene: 7. This CDR3 is 13 amino acids long. This CDR3 is CASSQGGQGDAFF. DNA for the CDR3: TGTGCCAGCAGCCAGGGGGGACAGGGCGACGCTTTCTTT.

This clone occurred a few times. The chain employs TRBV13 and TRBJ2-7; TRBD1 might be the D (7 bases). V lost 0 bases and J lost 7, with 16 bases in between. The germline gives CDR1 PRHDT, CDR2 FYEKMQ (reference sequence). The CDR3 sequence is 15 residues long. CDR3: CASSLGRGRGEEQYF. CDR3 nucleotides: TGTGCCAGCAGCTTAGGCCGTGGCAGGGGGGAGGAGCAGTACTTC.

The chain is built from TRBV18 and TRBJ1-5; 7 positions agree with TRBD1. The CDR3 covers 15 residues. The germline CDR1 and CDR2 sequences are KGHSH and LQKENI. J gave up 2 bases and V 4 bases, and 5 bases lay outside the gene matches. The CDR3 is CASSQGATGNQPQHF. CDR3 bases: TGTGCCAGCTCACAGGGGGCGACCGGCAATCAGCCCCAGCATTTT.

The chain combines TRBV2 with TRBJ2-1, with 12 bases fitting TRBD2. Looked up from germline, CDR1 is SNHLY and CDR2 is FYNNEI. Trimming removed 5 bases from V and 4 bases from J; junction bases left unmatched: 3. CDR3 size: 15 residues. The CDR3 DNA reads TGTGCCAGCAGTAAGACTAGCGGGGGTTACAATGAGCAGTTCTTC. It yields the protein CASSKTSGGYNEQFF.

This rearrangement joins TRBV25-1 to TRBJ1-1; D is possibly TRBD1 (6 bases). Germline V lookup: CDR1 MGHDK, CDR2 SYGVNS. This CDR3 is 13 amino acids long. Trimming removed 4 bases at V and 5 bases at J, with 11 bases between. CDR3 coding DNA: TGTGCCAGCAGTGCACAGGGCTTTACTGAAGCTTTCTTT. Translating gives CASSAQGFTEAFF. The full variable domain, in which reference TRBV25-1 and TRBJ1-1 provide the parts outside the CDR3, is EADIYQTPRYLVIGTGKKITLECSQTMGHDKMYWYQQDPGMELHLIHYSYGVNSTEKGDLSSESTVSRIRTEHFPLTLESARPSHTSQYLCASSAQGFTEAFFGQGTRLTVV.

The V call is TRBV7-2, the J call TRBJ1-5, with D hard to call. There are 13 residues in the CDR3. The V end was cut by 2 bases, the J end by 5 bases, with 7 bases between. Germline lookup yields CDR1 SGHTA and CDR2 FQGNSA. DNA for the CDR3: TGTGCCAGCAGCTTACAGGTCTATCAGCCCCAGCATTTT. Translating it yields CASSLQVYQPQHF.

This chain links TRBV9 with TRBJ2-6, with D tentatively TRBD1 (6 bases). CDR3 length: 16 residues. Germline V gives CDR1 SGDLS, CDR2 YYNGEE. Trimming pared 3 bases from V and 0 bases from J, leaving 10 bases between. In DNA, the CDR3 is TGTGCCAGCAGCGGACAGGTCCGCTCTGGGGCCAACGTCCTGACTTTC. Protein product: CASSGQVRSGANVLTF. Based on the CDR3 plus reference TRBV9 and TRBJ2-6, the full variable domain is DSGVTQTPKHLITATGQRVTLRCSPRSGDLSVYWYQQSLDQGLQFLIQYYNGEERAKGNILERFSAQQFPDLHSELNLSSLELGDSALYFCASSGQVRSGANVLTFGAGSRLTVL.

This clone was observed a single time. V usage is TRBV11-3 and J usage is TRBJ1-1; a possible D gene is TRBD1 (6 bases). V lost 8 bases and J 10 bases, leaving 17 bases between the germline ends. The length of the CDR3 is 12 residues. The germline V gene encodes CDR1 SGHNT and CDR2 YENEEA. For the CDR3, the DNA is TGTGCCAGCGTTGGGAGGGGGTCTCGAGCTTTCTTT. Amino acids: CASVGRGSRAFF.